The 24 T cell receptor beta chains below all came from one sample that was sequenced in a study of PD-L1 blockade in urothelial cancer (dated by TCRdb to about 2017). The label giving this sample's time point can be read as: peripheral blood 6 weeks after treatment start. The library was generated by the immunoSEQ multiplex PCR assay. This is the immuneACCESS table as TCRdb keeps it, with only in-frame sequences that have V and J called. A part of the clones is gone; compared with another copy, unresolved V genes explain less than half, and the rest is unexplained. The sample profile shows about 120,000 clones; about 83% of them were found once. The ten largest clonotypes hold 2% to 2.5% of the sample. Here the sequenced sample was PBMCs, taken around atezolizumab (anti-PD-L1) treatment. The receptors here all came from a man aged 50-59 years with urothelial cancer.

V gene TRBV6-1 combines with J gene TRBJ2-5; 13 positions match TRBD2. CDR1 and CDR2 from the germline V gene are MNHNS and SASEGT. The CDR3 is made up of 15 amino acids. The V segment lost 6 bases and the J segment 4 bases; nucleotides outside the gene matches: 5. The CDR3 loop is CASRRLAGGGETQYF. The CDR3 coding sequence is TGTGCCAGCAGGCGACTAGCGGGAGGAGGAGAGACCCAGTACTTC.

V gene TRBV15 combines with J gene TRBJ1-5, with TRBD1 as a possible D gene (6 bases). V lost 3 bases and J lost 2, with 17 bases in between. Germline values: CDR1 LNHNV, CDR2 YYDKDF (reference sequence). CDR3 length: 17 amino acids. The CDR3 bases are TGTGCCACCAGCAGGGGAACAGGGAACTTCGGCAATCAGCCCCAGCATTTT. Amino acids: CATSRGTGNFGNQPQHF. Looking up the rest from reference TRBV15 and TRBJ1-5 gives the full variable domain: DAMVIQNPRYQVTQFGKPVTLSCSQTLNHNVMYWYQQKSSQAPKLLFHYYDKDFNNEADTPDNFQSRRPNTSFCFLDIRSPGLGDTAMYLCATSRGTGNFGNQPQHFGDGTRLSIL.

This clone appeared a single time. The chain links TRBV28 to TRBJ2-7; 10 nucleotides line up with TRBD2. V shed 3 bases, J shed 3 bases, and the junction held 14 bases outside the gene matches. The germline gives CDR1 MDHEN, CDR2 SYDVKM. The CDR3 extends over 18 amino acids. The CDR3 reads CASSFPLYRTSGVYEQYF. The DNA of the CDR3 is TGTGCCAGCAGTTTCCCATTATACCGGACTAGCGGAGTCTACGAGCAGTACTTC.

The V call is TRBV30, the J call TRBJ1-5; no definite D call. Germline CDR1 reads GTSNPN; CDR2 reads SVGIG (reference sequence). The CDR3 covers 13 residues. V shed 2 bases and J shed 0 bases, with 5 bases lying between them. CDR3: CAWSPNSNQPQHF. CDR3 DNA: TGTGCCTGGAGTCCCAATAGCAATCAGCCCCAGCATTTT.

CDR3 in DNA: TGTGCCAGCAGCTTGCTCCTAGTTATCACAGATACGCAGTATTTT. It yields the protein CASSLLLVITDTQYF. The rearrangement joins TRBV5-8 to TRBJ2-3; D gene uncertain. The CDR3 has 15 residues. CDR1 and CDR2 (germline): SGHTS, YDEGEE. Deletions cut 1 base from V and 2 bases from J, with 11 bases between.

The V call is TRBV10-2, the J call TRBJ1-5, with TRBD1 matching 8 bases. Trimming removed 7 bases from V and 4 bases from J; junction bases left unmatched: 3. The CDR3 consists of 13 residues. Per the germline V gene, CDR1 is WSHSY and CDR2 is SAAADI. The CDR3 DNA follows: TGCGCCAGCAACGACAGGGGAAATCAGCCCCAGCATTTT. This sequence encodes CASNDRGNQPQHF.

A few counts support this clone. The CDR3 here is CASSLDTRATYEQYF. DNA of the CDR3: TGTGCCAGCAGCCTTGACACTAGAGCCACCTACGAGCAGTACTTC. This chain uses TRBV7-2 with TRBJ2-7, with D possibly being TRBD2 (5 bases). CDR1 SGHTA and CDR2 FQGNSA come from the germline V gene. The length of the CDR3 is 15 residues. Between the trimmed V and J ends, which lost 5 bases and 2 bases, there was a span of 16 bases.

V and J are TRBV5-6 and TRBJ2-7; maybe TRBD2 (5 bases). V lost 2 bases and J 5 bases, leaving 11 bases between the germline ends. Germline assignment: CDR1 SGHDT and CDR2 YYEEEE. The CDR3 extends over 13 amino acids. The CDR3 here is CASSFGNFHEQYF. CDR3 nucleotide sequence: TGTGCCAGCAGCTTCGGGAATTTCCACGAGCAGTACTTC.

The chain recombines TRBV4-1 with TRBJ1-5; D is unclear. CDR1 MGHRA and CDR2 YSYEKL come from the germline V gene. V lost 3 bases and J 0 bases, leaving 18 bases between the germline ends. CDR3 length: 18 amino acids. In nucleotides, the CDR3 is TGCGCCAGCAGCCATGACGAGTGGCGGGTTGGTAGCAATCAGCCCCAGCATTTT. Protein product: CASSHDEWRVGSNQPQHF.

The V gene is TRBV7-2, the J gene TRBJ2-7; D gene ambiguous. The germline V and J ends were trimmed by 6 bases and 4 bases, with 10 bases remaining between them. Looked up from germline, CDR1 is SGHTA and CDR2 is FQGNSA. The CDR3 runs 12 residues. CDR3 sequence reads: CASSYSGYEQYF. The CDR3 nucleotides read TGTGCCAGCAGTTACAGTGGGTACGAGCAGTACTTC.

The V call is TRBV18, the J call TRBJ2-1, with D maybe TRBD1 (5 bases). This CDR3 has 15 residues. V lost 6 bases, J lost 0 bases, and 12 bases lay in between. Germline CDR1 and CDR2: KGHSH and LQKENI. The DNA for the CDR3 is TGTGCCAGCTCCGGTGGGGCCAGCTCCTACAATGAGCAGTTCTTC. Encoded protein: CASSGGASSYNEQFF.

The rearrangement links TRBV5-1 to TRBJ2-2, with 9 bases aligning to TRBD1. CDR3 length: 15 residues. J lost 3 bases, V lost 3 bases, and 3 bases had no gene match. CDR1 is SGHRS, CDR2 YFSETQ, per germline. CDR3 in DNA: TGCGCCAGCAGCTCCGGGACAGGGTACACCGGGGAGCTGTTTTTT. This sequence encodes CASSSGTGYTGELFF.

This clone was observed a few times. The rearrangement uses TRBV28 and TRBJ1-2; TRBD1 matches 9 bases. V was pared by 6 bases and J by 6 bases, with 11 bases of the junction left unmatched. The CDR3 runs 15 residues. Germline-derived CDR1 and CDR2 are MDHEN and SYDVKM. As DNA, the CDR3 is TGTGCCAGCAGCCTCGTCGGGGACAGGGATGATGGCTACACCTTC. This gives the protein CASSLVGDRDDGYTF.

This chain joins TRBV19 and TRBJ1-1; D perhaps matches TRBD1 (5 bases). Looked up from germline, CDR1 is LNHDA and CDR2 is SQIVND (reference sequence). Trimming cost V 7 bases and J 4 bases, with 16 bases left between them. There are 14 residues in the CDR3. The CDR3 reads CASIGAGRSTEAFF. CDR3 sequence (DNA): TGTGCCAGTATTGGGGCGGGGCGTTCCACTGAAGCTTTCTTT.

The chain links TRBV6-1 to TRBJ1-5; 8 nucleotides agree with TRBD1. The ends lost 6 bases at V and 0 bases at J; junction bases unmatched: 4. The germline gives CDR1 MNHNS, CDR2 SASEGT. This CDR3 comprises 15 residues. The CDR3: CASRQGARSNQPQHF. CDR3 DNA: TGTGCCAGCAGGCAGGGGGCGCGTAGCAATCAGCCCCAGCATTTT.

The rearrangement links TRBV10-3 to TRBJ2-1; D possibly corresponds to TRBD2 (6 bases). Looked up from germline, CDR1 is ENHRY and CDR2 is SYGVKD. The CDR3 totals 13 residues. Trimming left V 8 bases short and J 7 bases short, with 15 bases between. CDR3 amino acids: CAIRAGTENEQFF. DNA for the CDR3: TGTGCCATCCGCGCGGGGACGGAAAATGAGCAGTTCTTC.

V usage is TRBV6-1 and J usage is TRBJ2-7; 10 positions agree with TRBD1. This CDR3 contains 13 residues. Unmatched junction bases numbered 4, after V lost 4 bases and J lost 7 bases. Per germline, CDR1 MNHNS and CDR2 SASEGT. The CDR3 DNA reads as TGTGCCAGCAGTGGGACAGGGGGTCGGGAGCAGTACTTC. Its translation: CASSGTGGREQYF.

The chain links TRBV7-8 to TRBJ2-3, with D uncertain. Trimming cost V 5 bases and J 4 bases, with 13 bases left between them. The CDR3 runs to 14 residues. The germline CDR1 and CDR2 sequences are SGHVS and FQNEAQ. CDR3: CASSLSDSADTQYF. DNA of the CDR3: TGTGCCAGCAGCCTATCAGACTCCGCAGATACGCAGTATTTT.

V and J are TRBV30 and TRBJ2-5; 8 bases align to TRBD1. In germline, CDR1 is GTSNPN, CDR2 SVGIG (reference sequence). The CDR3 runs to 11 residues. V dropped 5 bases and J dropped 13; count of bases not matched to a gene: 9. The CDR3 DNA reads TGTGCCTGGGATACAGGGGGTCCCTGGTACTTC. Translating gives CAWDTGGPWYF.

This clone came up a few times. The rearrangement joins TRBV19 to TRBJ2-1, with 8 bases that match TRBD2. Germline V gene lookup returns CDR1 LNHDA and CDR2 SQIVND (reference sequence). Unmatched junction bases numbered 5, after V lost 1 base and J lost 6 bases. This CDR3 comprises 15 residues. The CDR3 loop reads CASSIGGTRGNEQFF. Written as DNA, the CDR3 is TGTGCCAGTAGTATAGGTGGGACTAGAGGCAATGAGCAGTTCTTC.

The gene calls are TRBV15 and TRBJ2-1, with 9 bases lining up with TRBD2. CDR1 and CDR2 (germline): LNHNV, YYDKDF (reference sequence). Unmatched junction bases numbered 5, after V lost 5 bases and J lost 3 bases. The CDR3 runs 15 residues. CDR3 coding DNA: TGTGCCACCAGCGGAAGACTAGCGGACTACAATGAGCAGTTCTTC. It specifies CATSGRLADYNEQFF. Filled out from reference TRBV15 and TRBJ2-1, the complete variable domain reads DAMVIQNPRYQVTQFGKPVTLSCSQTLNHNVMYWYQQKSSQAPKLLFHYYDKDFNNEADTPDNFQSRRPNTSFCFLDIRSPGLGDTAMYLCATSGRLADYNEQFFGPGTRLTVL.

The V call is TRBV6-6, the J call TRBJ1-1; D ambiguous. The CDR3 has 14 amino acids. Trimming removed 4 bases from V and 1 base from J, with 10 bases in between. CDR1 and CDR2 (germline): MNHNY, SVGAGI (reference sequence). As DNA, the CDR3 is TGTGCCAGCAGTTCAAATTCAGGGAACACTGAAGCTTTCTTT. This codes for CASSSNSGNTEAFF.

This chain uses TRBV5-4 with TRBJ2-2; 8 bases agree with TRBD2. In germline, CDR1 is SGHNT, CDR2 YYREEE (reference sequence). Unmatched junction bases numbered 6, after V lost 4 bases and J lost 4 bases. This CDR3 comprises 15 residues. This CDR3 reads CASSRGLGATGELFF. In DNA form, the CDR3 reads TGTGCCAGCAGCCGGGGACTAGGAGCCACCGGGGAGCTGTTTTTT.

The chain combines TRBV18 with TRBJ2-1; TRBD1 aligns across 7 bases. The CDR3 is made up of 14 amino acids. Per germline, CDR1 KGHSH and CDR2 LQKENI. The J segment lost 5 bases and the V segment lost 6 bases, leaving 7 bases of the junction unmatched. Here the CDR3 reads CASSKDRQNNEQFF. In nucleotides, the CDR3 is TGTGCCAGCTCGAAGGACAGGCAAAACAATGAGCAGTTCTTC.